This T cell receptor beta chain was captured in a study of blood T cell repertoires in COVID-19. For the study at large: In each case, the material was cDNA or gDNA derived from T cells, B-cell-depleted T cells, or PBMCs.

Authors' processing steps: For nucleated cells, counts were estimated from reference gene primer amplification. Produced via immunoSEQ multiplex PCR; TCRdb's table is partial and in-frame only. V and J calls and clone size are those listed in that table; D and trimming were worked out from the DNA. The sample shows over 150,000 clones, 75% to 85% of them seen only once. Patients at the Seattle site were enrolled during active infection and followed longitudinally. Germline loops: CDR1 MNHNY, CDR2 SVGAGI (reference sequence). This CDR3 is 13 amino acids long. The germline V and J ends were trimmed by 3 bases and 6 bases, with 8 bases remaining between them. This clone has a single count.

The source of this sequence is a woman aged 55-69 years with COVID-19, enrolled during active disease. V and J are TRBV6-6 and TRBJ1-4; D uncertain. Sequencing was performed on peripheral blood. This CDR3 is CASSYPGDEKLFF. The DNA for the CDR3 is TGTGCCAGCAGTTATCCCGGAGATGAAAAACTGTTTTTT.